Presented here are 19 T cell receptor beta chains from one specimen sequenced in a study of cytomegalovirus exposure and HLA in healthy donors. PCR was performed using 60 Vbeta and 13 Jbeta primers. TCRdb keeps only in-frame clones here, not all; method: immunoSEQ multiplex PCR. The sample holds about 140,000 clones, 70% to 85% seen once. Sequencing was done on a sample of PBMCs. The receptors here all came from a young man in good health and CMV-seropositive.

The CDR3 here is CASSWGGFSDSTYNEQFF. CDR3 bases: TGTGCCAGCAGCTGGGGAGGTTTTAGCGACTCCACCTACAATGAGCAGTTCTTC. The genes are TRBV5-4 and TRBJ2-1, with D perhaps TRBD2 (6 bases). Germline CDR1 is SGHNT and CDR2 is YYREEE (reference sequence). V was pared by 3 bases and J by 2 bases, with 21 bases between. The CDR3 covers 18 residues.

This chain connects TRBV28 to TRBJ1-4; 7 bases agree with TRBD1. Trimming cost V 1 base and J 7 bases; bases outside gene matches: 6. This CDR3 contains 15 residues. The germline V gene encodes CDR1 MDHEN and CDR2 SYDVKM. CDR3 DNA sequence: TGTGCCAGCAGTTTATTTACAGGGGAGGCTGAAAAACTGTTTTTT. It translates to CASSLFTGEAEKLFF. Combining the CDR3 with reference TRBV28 and TRBJ1-4 gives the whole variable domain DVKVTQSSRYLVKRTGEKVFLECVQDMDHENMFWYRQDPGLGLRLIYFSYDVKMKEKGDIPEGYSVSREKKERFSLILESASTNQTSMYLCASSLFTGEAEKLFFGSGTQLSVL.

This clone appeared a few times. The chain combines TRBV7-3 with TRBJ2-1; a possible D gene is TRBD2 (7 bases). CDR1 and CDR2 from the germline V gene are SGHTA and FQGTGA. The CDR3 runs to 16 residues. Trimming took off 7 bases at V and 0 bases at J, with 16 bases between the two ends. In DNA, the CDR3 is TGTGCCAGCACTCCAGAGGGGGGGAGCTCCTACAATGAGCAGTTCTTC. It codes for CASTPEGGSSYNEQFF.

This clone is termed medium-sized. The chain couples TRBV5-1 to TRBJ1-6; TRBD1 might be the D (6 bases). The CDR3 consists of 15 residues. In germline, CDR1 is SGHRS, CDR2 YFSETQ. The ends were cut back, 5 bases at V and 0 bases at J, with 9 bases in the middle. This chain's CDR3 is CASRDRDSYNSPLHF. The CDR3 DNA sequence: TGCGCCAGCAGGGACAGAGACTCCTATAATTCACCCCTCCACTTT.

This sequence joins TRBV5-1 and TRBJ2-3; tentatively, D is TRBD1 (6 bases). Between the trimmed V and J ends, which lost 4 bases and 3 bases, there was a span of 15 bases. This CDR3 contains 15 residues. Germline V lookup: CDR1 SGHRS, CDR2 YFSETQ. CDR3 sequence (DNA): TGCGCCAGCAGCAACTCCAGGGGACGGACAGATACGCAGTATTTT. As protein: CASSNSRGRTDTQYF.

This chain uses TRBV6-1 with TRBJ1-2; perhaps TRBD1 as D (6 bases). This CDR3 region has 13 residues. Per germline, CDR1 MNHNS and CDR2 SASEGT. Trimming pared 6 bases from V and 1 base from J, leaving 9 bases between. The CDR3 spells CASRGQNNYGYTF. CDR3 nucleotides: TGTGCCAGCAGAGGACAGAATAACTATGGCTACACCTTC.

The gene calls are TRBV18 and TRBJ2-7; TRBD2 might be the D (6 bases). V was cut by 3 bases and J by 6 bases, with 15 bases left in between. The CDR3 extends over 14 amino acids. Looked up from germline, CDR1 is KGHSH and CDR2 is LQKENI. The CDR3 bases are TGTGCCAGCTCACCGAAAATGGGGGAGGCCGAGCAGTACTTC. As protein: CASSPKMGEAEQYF.

This clone was seen only once. The chain recombines TRBV4-1 with TRBJ2-4; a weak D match, TRBD2 (6 bases). CDR3 length: 14 amino acids. The germline V gene has CDR1 MGHRA and CDR2 YSYEKL. V gave up 3 bases and J gave up 8 bases, with 14 bases separating them. CDR3 nucleotides: TGCGCCAGCAGCCACCCGACGGAGGGCGACATTCAGTACTTC. This translates into CASSHPTEGDIQYF.

This clone appeared a single time. This chain links TRBV2 with TRBJ2-7; D is undetermined. Germline assignment: CDR1 SNHLY and CDR2 FYNNEI. V gave up 5 bases and J gave up 0 bases, with 5 bases separating them. There are 12 residues in the CDR3. The CDR3 protein is CASSRFSYEQYF. CDR3 DNA: TGTGCCAGCAGTCGGTTCTCCTACGAGCAGTACTTC.

The J gene is TRBJ2-7, the V gene TRBV18; D is undetermined. The CDR3 covers 15 residues. Germline V gives CDR1 KGHSH, CDR2 LQKENI. V was clipped by 2 bases and J by 3 bases, with 14 bases between them. The CDR3 loop reads CASSPRQAKNYEQYF. CDR3 bases: TGTGCCAGCTCACCAAGGCAGGCTAAAAACTACGAGCAGTACTTC.

The J gene is TRBJ1-1, the V gene TRBV29-1; D is undetermined. Germline CDR1 is SQVTM and CDR2 is ANQGSEA. The CDR3 has 13 residues. V lost 8 bases and J 5 bases, leaving 18 bases between the germline ends. The CDR3 here is CSPIKISGTEAFF. The CDR3, as DNA: TGCAGCCCCATTAAGATCTCGGGGACTGAAGCTTTCTTT. Full variable domain (remainder filled in from reference TRBV29-1 and TRBJ1-1): SAVISQKPSRDICQRGTSLTIQCQVDSQVTMMFWYRQQPGQSLTLIATANQGSEATYESGFVIDKFPISRPNLTFSTLTVSNMSPEDSSIYLCSPIKISGTEAFFGQGTRLTVV.

The V gene is TRBV14, the J gene TRBJ2-7; D remains ambiguous. The CDR3 consists of 14 residues. Between the trimmed V and J ends, which lost 2 bases and 4 bases, there was a span of 12 bases. Per the germline V gene, CDR1 is SGHDN and CDR2 is FVKESK. DNA of the CDR3: TGTGCCAGCAGCCAATTTCCAGGCTCGTACGAGCAGTACTTC. This encodes CASSQFPGSYEQYF.

The V call is TRBV6-6, the J call TRBJ1-2; D is unresolved. Per germline, CDR1 MNHNY and CDR2 SVGAGI (reference sequence). The length of the CDR3 is 13 residues. V lost 6 bases and J lost 8, with 16 bases in between. The CDR3, as DNA: TGTGCCAGCAGGGCAAGCGGCAACGAGGGCTACACCTTC. It yields the protein CASRASGNEGYTF.

V and J are TRBV5-1 and TRBJ1-1; perhaps TRBD1 as D (6 bases). The CDR3 is 15 amino acids. V was shortened by 4 bases and J by 2 bases, with 15 bases between the two germline ends. Looked up from germline, CDR1 is SGHRS and CDR2 is YFSETQ. CDR3 amino acids: CASSPGTTLNTEAFF. The CDR3 bases are TGCGCCAGCAGCCCCGGGACAACCCTTAACACTGAAGCTTTCTTT.

This clone has just one count. The chain joins TRBV19 to TRBJ1-2, with 8 bases fitting TRBD1. Germline-derived CDR1 and CDR2 are LNHDA and SQIVND (reference sequence). This CDR3 is 13 amino acids long. V shed 10 bases and J 4 bases; nucleotides not matched to a gene: 8. This chain's CDR3 is CATSQGVGYGYTF. The CDR3 DNA follows: TGTGCCACCTCACAGGGGGTCGGCTATGGCTACACCTTC.

The chain combines TRBV29-1 with TRBJ1-1; D is undetermined. V lost 4 bases, J lost 6 bases, and 12 bases lay in between. This CDR3 region has 12 residues. Germline lookup yields CDR1 SQVTM and CDR2 ANQGSEA. The CDR3 reads CSVGREWAEAFF. The CDR3, as DNA: TGCAGCGTTGGGAGGGAATGGGCTGAAGCTTTCTTT.

The rearrangement uses TRBV6-1 and TRBJ1-1; D not resolved. The CDR3 runs to 14 residues. CDR1 and CDR2 (germline): MNHNS, SASEGT. Trimming removed 8 bases from V and 1 base from J, with 14 bases in between. The DNA for the CDR3 is TGTGCCAGCCGACACGGTCTGGAGAACACTGAAGCTTTCTTT. As protein: CASRHGLENTEAFF.

V gene TRBV28 combines with J gene TRBJ1-2, with 7 positions matching TRBD1. The CDR3 runs to 12 residues. Germline V gene data show CDR1 as MDHEN and CDR2 as SYDVKM. Losses at the gene ends were 8 bases for V and 8 bases for J; bases not matched to a gene: 8. The chain's CDR3 is CASGGGDWGYTF. DNA for the CDR3: TGTGCCAGCGGAGGGGGCGACTGGGGCTACACCTTC.

This chain uses TRBV5-1 with TRBJ1-4; D is possibly TRBD1 (5 bases). Trimming pared 5 bases from V and 3 bases from J, leaving 17 bases between. The CDR3 spans 16 residues. The germline V gene encodes CDR1 SGHRS and CDR2 YFSETQ. The CDR3 bases are TGCGCCAGCAGTTTGACGGGGGTTGTCGCTAATGAAAAACTGTTTTTT. Translated: CASSLTGVVANEKLFF.